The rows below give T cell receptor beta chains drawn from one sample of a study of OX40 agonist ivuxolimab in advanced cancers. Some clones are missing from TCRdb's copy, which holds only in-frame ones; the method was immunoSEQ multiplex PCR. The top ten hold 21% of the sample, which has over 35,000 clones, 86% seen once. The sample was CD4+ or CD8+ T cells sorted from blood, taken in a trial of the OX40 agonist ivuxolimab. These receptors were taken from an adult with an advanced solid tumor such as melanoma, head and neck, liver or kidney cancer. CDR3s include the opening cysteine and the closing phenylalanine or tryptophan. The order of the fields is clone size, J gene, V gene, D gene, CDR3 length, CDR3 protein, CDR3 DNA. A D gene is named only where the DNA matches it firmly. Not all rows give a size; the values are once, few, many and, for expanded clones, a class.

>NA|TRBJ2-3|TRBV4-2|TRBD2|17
CASSQALAGGPKDTQYF
TGTGCCAGCAGCCAAGCTCTGGCGGGGGGGCCGAAAGATACGCAGTATTTT
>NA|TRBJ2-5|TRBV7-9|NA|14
CASSQSGPGETQYF
TGTGCCAGCAGCCAATCAGGGCCTGGAGAGACCCAGTACTTC
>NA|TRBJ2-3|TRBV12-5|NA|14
CASGFRPGEDTQYF
TGTGCTAGTGGTTTCCGCCCCGGGGAGGATACGCAGTATTTT
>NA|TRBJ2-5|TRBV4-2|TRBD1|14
CASSQEQGEETQYF
TGTGCCAGCAGCCAAGAACAGGGGGAAGAGACCCAGTACTTC
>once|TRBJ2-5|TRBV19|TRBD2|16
CASSMESTSSLETQYF
TGTGCCAGTAGTATGGAATCGACTAGCTCCCTAGAGACCCAGTACTTC
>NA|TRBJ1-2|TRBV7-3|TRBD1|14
CASSPTGGVGGYTF
TGTGCCAGCAGCCCCACAGGGGGTGTCGGGGGCTACACCTTC
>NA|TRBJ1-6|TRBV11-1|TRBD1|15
CASSSGTEGYSPLHF
TGTGCCAGCAGCTCAGGGACAGAGGGATATTCACCCCTCCACTTT
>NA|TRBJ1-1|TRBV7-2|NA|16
CASSLGAGPLNTEAFF
TGTGCCAGCAGCTTAGGCGCCGGCCCTTTGAACACTGAAGCTTTCTTT
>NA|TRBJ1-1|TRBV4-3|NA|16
CASSQDLRAGVGEAFF
TGCGCCAGCAGCCAAGATCTTAGGGCCGGGGTTGGTGAAGCTTTCTTT
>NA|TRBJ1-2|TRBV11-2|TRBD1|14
CASSLGTGSYGYTF
TGTGCCAGCAGCTTAGGGACAGGCAGCTATGGCTACACCTTC
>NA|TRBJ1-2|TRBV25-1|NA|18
CASSAPGVVGGWGYGYTF
TGTGCCAGCAGTGCCCCCGGGGTAGTCGGCGGCTGGGGTTATGGCTACACCTTC
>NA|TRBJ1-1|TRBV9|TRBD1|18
CASSVAPGQGPMNTEAFF
TGTGCCAGCAGCGTAGCCCCGGGACAGGGGCCCATGAACACTGAAGCTTTCTTT
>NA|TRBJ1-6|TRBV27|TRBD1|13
CASSWTGNSPLHF
TGTGCCAGCAGTTGGACAGGGAATTCACCCCTCCACTTT
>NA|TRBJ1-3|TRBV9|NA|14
CASSTGSAGNTIYF
TGTGCCAGCAGCACAGGGTCCGCTGGAAACACCATATATTTT
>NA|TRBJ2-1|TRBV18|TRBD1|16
CASSPPGDSSYNEQFF
TGTGCCAGCTCACCACCGGGGGACAGCTCCTACAATGAGCAGTTCTTC
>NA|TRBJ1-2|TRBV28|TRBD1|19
CASSSEVESGTANFYGYTF
TGTGCCAGCAGCTCAGAAGTGGAATCCGGGACAGCTAACTTCTATGGCTACACCTTC
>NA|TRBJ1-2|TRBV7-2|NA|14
CASPRPGTDYGYTF
TGTGCCAGCCCCCGACCAGGGACCGACTATGGCTACACCTTC
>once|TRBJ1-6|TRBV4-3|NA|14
CASSQDWGTSPLHF
TGCGCCAGCAGCCAAGATTGGGGCACTTCACCCCTCCACTTT
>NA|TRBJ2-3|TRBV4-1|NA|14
CASSLITATDTQYF
TGCGCCAGCAGCCTCATAACAGCCACAGATACGCAGTATTTT
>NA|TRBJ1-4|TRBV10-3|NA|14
CAISERPDSEKLFF
TGTGCCATCAGTGAGCGGCCAGACAGTGAAAAACTGTTTTTT
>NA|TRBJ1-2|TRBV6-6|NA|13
CASSYGSGYGYTF
TGTGCCAGCAGTTACGGGAGTGGCTATGGCTACACCTTC
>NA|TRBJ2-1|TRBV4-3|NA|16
CASSQARGVIYNEQFF
TGCGCCAGCAGCCAAGCCCGCGGGGTCATATACAATGAGCAGTTCTTC
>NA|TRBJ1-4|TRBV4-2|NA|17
CASSQHTSEGVGEKLFF
TGTGCCAGCAGCCAACACACGTCGGAAGGGGTCGGAGAAAAACTGTTTTTT
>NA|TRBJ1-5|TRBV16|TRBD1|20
CASSQDKEDRGLRGNQPQHF
TGTGCCAGCAGCCAGGACAAGGAGGACAGGGGGCTCCGGGGCAATCAGCCCCAGCATTTT
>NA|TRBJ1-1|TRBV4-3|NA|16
CASSQDGTTKNTEAFF
TGCGCCAGCAGCCAAGATGGAACTACCAAGAACACTGAAGCTTTCTTT
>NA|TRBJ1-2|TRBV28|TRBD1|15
CASSPRQGSKGGYTF
TGTGCCAGCAGTCCTCGACAGGGGTCAAAGGGGGGCTACACCTTC
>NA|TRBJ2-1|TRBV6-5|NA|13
CASGPAYRGEQFF
TGTGCCAGCGGCCCGGCCTATCGGGGTGAGCAGTTCTTC
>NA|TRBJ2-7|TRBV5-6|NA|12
CASSWGQYEQYF
TGTGCCAGCAGCTGGGGGCAGTACGAGCAGTACTTC
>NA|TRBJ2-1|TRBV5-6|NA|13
CASSLGSRGEQFF
TGTGCCAGCAGCTTGGGCTCCAGGGGTGAGCAGTTCTTC
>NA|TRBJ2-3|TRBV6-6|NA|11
CASSLADTQYF
TGTGCCAGCAGTTTAGCCGATACGCAGTATTTT
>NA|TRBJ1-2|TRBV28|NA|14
CASTSFGGTYGYTF
TGTGCCAGCACCTCCTTTGGCGGGACCTATGGCTACACCTTC
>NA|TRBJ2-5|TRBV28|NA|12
CASRTISETQYF
TGTGCCAGCAGAACCATCTCGGAGACCCAGTACTTC
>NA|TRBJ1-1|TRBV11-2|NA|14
CASSSGLLNTEAFF
TGTGCCAGCAGCTCGGGCCTTCTCAACACTGAAGCTTTCTTT
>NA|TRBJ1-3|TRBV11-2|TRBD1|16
CASSIGTAVSGNTIYF
TGTGCCAGCAGCATAGGGACAGCTGTCTCTGGAAACACCATATATTTT
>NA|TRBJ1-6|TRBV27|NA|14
CASSWREGSSPLHF
TGTGCCAGCAGCTGGAGGGAGGGCAGCTCACCCCTCCACTTT
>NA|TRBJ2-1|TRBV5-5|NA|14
CASSLGRERNEQFF
TGTGCCAGCAGCTTGGGGCGCGAAAGGAATGAGCAGTTCTTC
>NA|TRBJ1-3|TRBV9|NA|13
CASSGGPENTIYF
TGTGCCAGCAGCGGAGGGCCCGAAAACACCATATATTTT
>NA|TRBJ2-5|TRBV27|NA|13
CASSRFGKETQYF
TGTGCCAGCAGTCGATTTGGAAAAGAGACCCAGTACTTC
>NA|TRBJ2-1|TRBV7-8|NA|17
CASSTSRDPRQNNEQFF
TGTGCCAGCAGCACCTCTCGGGACCCACGACAAAACAATGAGCAGTTCTTC
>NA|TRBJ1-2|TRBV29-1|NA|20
CSVVQIGGTRGNGINYGYTF
TGCAGCGTTGTGCAGATTGGGGGCACCCGGGGAAATGGGATAAACTATGGCTACACCTTC
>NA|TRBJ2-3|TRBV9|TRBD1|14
CASSQGQGGDTQYF
TGTGCCAGCAGCCAGGGACAGGGAGGAGATACGCAGTATTTT
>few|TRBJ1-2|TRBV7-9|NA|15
CASSLARQVPGGYTF
TGTGCCAGCAGCTTAGCGCGACAGGTTCCGGGAGGCTACACCTTC
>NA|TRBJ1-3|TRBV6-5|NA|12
CASSRPRNTIYF
TGTGCCAGCTCCCGTCCACGAAACACCATATATTTT
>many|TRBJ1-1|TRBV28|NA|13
CASSSLGSPEAFF
TGTGCCAGCAGTTCCCTGGGGAGCCCTGAAGCTTTCTTT
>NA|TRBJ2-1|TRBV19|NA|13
CASNTGFYNEQFF
TGTGCCAGTAATACGGGTTTCTACAATGAGCAGTTCTTC
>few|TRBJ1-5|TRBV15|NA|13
CATSGEINQPQHF
TGTGCCACCAGCGGCGAGATTAATCAGCCCCAGCATTTT
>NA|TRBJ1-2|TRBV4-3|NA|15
CASSQDRMNTGGYTF
TGCGCCAGCAGCCAAGATCGGATGAACACGGGGGGCTACACCTTC
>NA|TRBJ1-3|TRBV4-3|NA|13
CASSQEEGNTIYF
TGCGCCAGCAGCCAAGAAGAGGGAAACACCATATATTTT